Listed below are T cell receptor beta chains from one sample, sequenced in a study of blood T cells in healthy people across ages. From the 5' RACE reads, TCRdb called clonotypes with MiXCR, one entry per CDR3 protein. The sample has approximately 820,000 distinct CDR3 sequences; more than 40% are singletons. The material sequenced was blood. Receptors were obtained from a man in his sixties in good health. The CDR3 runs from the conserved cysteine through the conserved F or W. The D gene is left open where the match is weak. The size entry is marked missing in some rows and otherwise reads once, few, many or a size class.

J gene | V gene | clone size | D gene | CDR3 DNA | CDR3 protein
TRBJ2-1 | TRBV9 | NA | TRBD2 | TGTGCCAGCAGCGAGACTAGCTCCCACAATGAGCAGTTCTTC | CASSETSSHNEQFF
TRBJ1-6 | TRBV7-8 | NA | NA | TGTGCCAGCAGCTTAGTGGCGATTTGGGGAAGCTCCTATAATTCACCCCTCCACTTT | CASSLVAIWGSSYNSPLHF
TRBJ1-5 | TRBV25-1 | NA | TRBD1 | TGTGCCAGCAGTGGCCTCACAGGGGGCGATCAGCCCCAGCATTTT | CASSGLTGGDQPQHF
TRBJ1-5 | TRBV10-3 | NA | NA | TGTGCCATCAGTGATGCGGACAGTCACAATCAGCCCCAGCATTTT | CAISDADSHNQPQHF
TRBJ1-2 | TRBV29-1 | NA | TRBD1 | TGCAGCGTTGGAACGGGACAGGGCTATGGCTACACCTTC | CSVGTGQGYGYTF
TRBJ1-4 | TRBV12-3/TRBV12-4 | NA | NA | NA | CASSSSPRRNEKLFF
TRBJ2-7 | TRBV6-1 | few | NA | TGTGCCAGCAGGGCCTTTTCCTCCTACGAGCAGTACTTC | CASRAFSSYEQYF
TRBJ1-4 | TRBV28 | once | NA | TGTGCCAGCAGCAAGGCAGAATCGGGGCCGGAAAAACTGTTTTTT | CASSKAESGPEKLFF
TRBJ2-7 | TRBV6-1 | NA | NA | TGTGCCAGCAGTGAAGGGGTCGCTAGGAGCTCCTACGGGCAGTACTTC | CASSEGVARSSYGQYF
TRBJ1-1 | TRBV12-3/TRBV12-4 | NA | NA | TGTGCCAGCAGTCCCTACAGACAGAGAGAGAACACTGAAGCTTTCTTT | CASSPYRQRENTEAFF
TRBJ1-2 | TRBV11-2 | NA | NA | TGTGCCAGCAGCCCCCTACCCGCCGTGGGTGGCTACACCTTC | CASSPLPAVGGYTF
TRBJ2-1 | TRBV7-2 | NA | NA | TGTGCCAGCAGCTTACAAAAAGAGCAGTTCTTC | CASSLQKEQFF
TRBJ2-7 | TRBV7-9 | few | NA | TGTGCCAGCAGTTTGGAGACACCTTCCTACGAGCAGTACTTC | CASSLETPSYEQYF
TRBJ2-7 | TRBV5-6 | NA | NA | TGTGGCAGCAGCTTGGTTCCCACCACCTACGAGCAGTACTTC | CGSSLVPTTYEQYF
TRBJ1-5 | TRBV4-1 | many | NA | TGCGCCAGCAGCCAAGGGCAGGAAAGATCGGGCAATCAGCCCCAGCATTTT | CASSQGQERSGNQPQHF
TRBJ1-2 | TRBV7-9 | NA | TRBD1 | TGTGCCAGCAGCCACTCGGACAGGGTGAGCGATGGCTACACCTTC | CASSHSDRVSDGYTF
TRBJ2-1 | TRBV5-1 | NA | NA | TGCGCCAGCAGCACTCAGACAGGATATGAGCAGTTCTTC | CASSTQTGYEQFF
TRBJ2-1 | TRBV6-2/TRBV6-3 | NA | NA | TGTGCCAGCCGCCCGGCGGGCTACAATGAGCAGTTCTTC | CASRPAGYNEQFF
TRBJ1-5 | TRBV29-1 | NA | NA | TGCAGCGTTGCCGGGACCCTCAATCAGCCCCAGCATTTT | CSVAGTLNQPQHF
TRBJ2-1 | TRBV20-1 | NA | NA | TGCAGTGCTAGAGCTTCATTTGAGCGGAGCTCCTACAATGAGCAGTTCTTC | CSARASFERSSYNEQFF
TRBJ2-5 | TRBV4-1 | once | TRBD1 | TGCGCCAGCAGCCAAGTCGAGATAGACAGGGAAAAAGAGACCCAGTACTTC | CASSQVEIDREKETQYF
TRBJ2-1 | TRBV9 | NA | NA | TGTGCCAGCAGCGTAGAGGCGGGATCGGGTGAGCAGTTCTTC | CASSVEAGSGEQFF
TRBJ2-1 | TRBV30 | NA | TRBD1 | TGTGCCTGGAGCCTAGTACGGACAGGGCAGTTCTTC | CAWSLVRTGQFF
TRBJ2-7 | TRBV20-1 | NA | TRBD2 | TGCAGTGCAGTAGGACTAGCGGGGTCCTACGAGCAGTACTTC | CSAVGLAGSYEQYF
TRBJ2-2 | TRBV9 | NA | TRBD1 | TGTGCCAGCAGCCTCCCCCCAGGGACAGGGAACACCGGGGAGCTGTTTTTT | CASSLPPGTGNTGELFF
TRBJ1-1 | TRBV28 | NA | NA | TGTGCCAGCAGGCCAAGATTAAACACTGAAGCTTTCTTT | CASRPRLNTEAFF
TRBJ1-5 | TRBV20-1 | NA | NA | TGCAGTGCTAGAGATCCCGAACTCGGGGACCGTCAGCCCCAGCATTTT | CSARDPELGDRQPQHF
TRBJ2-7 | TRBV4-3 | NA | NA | TGCGCCAGCAGCCAAGAAGCGGTGAGCTCCTACGAGCAGTACTTC | CASSQEAVSSYEQYF
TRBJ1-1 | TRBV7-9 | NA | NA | TGTGCCAGCAGCCCCAAGGGCCCTGAAGCTTTCTTT | CASSPKGPEAFF
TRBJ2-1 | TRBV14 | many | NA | TGTGCCAGCAGCCAAGATCTGGGACGGAGAACTAATGAGCAGTTCTTC | CASSQDLGRRTNEQFF
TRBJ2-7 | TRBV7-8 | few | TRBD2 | TGTGCCAGCAGCTTATGGGGGGGTGCGGTCGAGCAGTACTTC | CASSLWGGAVEQYF
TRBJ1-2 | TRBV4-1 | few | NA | TGCGCCAGCAGCCAAGCTGACCGGACCTATGGCTACACCTTC | CASSQADRTYGYTF
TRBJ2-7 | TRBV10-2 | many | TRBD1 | TGCGCCAGCAGTGCGCAGACAGGGGCGCAGTACTTC | CASSAQTGAQYF
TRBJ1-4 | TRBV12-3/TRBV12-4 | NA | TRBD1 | TGTGCCAGCAGTCCGACAGGGTCGGAAAAACTGTTTTTT | CASSPTGSEKLFF
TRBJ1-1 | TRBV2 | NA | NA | TGTGCCAGCAGTACCGGACAGAAGAACACTGAAGCTTTCTTT | CASSTGQKNTEAFF
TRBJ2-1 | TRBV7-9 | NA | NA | TGTGCCAGCAGTCCCTGGGAAAACTCCTACAATGAGCAGTTCTTC | CASSPWENSYNEQFF
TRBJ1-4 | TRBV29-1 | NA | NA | TGCAGCGTGGTAGATATGAGATCAGGAAAACTGTTTTTT | CSVVDMRSGKLFF
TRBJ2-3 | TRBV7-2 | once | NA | TGTGCCAGCAGCTCGAGGGGTTGGGGGGGCGACACAGATACGCAGTATTTT | CASSSRGWGGDTDTQYF
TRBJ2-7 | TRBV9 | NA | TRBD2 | TGTGCCAGCAGCCTTAGACCCGGGACTAGCGGCGACAATGAGCAGTACTTC | CASSLRPGTSGDNEQYF
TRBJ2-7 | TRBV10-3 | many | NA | TGTGCCATCAGTGCTGGGCAGTTCGACTACGAGCAGTACTTC | CAISAGQFDYEQYF
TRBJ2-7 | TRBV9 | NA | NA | TGTGCCAGCAGCGTAGAGCAGGGGGGGCTGCACGAGCGGTACTTC | CASSVEQGGLHERYF